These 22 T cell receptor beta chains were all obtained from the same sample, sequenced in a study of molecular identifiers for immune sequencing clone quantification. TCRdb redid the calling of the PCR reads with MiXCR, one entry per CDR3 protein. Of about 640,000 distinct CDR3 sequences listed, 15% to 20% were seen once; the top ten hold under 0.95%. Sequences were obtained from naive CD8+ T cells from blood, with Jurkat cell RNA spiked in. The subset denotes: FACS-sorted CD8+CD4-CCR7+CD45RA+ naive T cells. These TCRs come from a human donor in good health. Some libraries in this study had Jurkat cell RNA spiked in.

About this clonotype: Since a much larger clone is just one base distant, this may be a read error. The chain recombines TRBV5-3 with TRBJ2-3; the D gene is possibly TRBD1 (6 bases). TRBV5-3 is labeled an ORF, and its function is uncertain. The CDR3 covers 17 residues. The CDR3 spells CASSLALGGAYTDTQYF. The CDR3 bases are TGTGCCAGCAGCTTGGCCCTAGGGGGAGCCTACACAGATACGCAGTATTTT.

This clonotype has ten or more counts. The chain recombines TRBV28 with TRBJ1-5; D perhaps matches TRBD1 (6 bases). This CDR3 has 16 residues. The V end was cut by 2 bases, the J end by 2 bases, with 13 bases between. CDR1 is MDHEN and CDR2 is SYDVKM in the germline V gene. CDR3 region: CASSLLRTARNQPQHF. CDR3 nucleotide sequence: TGTGCCAGCAGTTTACTCCGGACAGCTCGCAATCAGCCCCAGCATTTT.

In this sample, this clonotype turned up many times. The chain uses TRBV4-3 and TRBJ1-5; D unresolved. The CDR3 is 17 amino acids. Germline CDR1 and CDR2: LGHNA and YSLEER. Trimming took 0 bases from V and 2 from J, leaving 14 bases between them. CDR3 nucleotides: TGCGCCAGCAGCCAAGAGCCCAGTACGGGAGGCAATCAGCCCCAGCATTTT. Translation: CASSQEPSTGGNQPQHF.

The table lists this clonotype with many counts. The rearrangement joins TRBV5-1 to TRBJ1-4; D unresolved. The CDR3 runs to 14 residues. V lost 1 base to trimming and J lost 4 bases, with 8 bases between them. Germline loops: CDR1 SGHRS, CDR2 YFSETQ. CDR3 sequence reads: CASSLHGLNEKLFF. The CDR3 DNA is TGCGCCAGCAGCTTGCACGGCCTTAATGAAAAACTGTTTTTT.

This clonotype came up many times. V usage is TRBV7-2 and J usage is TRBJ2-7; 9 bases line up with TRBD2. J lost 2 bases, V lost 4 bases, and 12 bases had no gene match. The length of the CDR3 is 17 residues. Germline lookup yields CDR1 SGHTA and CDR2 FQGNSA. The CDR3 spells CASSYWTSAYRAYEQYF. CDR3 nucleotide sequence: TGTGCCAGCAGCTATTGGACTAGCGCATACCGCGCCTACGAGCAGTACTTC.

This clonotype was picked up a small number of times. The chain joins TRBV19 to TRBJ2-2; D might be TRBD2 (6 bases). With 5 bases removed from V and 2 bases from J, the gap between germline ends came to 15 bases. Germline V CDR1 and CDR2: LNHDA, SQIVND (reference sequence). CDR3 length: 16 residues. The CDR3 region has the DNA TGTGCCAGTAGTCCCCACGGGGGAGGAAACACCGGGGAGCTGTTTTTT. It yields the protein CASSPHGGGNTGELFF.

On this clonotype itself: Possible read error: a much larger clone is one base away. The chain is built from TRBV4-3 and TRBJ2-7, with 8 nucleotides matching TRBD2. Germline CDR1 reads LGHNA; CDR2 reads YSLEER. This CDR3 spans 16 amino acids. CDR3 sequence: CASCQDWTSSSYEQYF. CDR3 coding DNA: TGCGCCAGCTGCCAAGATTGGACTAGCAGCTCCTACGAGCAGTACTTC.

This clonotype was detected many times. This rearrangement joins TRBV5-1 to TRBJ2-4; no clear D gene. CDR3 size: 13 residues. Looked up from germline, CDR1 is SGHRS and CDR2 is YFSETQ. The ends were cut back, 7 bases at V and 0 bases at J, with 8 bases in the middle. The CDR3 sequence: CASSDLAKNIQYF. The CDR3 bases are TGCGCCAGCTCGGACCTAGCCAAAAACATTCAGTACTTC.

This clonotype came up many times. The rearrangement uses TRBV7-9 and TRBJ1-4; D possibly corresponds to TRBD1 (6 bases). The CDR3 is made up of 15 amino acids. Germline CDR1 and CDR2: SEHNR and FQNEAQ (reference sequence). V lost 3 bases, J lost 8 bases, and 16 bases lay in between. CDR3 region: CASSFPDSPGEKLFF. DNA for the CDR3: TGTGCCAGCAGCTTCCCGGACAGTCCCGGCGAAAAACTGTTTTTT. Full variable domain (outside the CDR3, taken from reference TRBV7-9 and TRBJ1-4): DTGVSQNPRHKITKRGQNVTFRCDPISEHNRLYWYRQTLGQGPEFLTYFQNEAQLEKSRLLSDRFSAERPKGSFSTLEIQRTEQGDSAMYLCASSFPDSPGEKLFFGSGTQLSVL.

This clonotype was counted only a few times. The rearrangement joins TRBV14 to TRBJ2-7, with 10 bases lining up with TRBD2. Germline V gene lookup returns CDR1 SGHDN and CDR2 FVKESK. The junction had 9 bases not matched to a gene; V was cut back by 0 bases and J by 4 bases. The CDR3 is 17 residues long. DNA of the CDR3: TGTGCCAGCAGCCAAGATCTAGCGGGAGTCAATACATACGAGCAGTACTTC. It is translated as CASSQDLAGVNTYEQYF.

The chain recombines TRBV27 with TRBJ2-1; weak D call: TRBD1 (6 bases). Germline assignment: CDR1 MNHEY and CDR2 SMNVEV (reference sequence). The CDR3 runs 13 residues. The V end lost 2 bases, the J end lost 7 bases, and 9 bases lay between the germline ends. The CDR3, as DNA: TGTGCCAGCAGTTTACAACAGGGTAATGAGCAGTTCTTC. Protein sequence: CASSLQQGNEQFF.

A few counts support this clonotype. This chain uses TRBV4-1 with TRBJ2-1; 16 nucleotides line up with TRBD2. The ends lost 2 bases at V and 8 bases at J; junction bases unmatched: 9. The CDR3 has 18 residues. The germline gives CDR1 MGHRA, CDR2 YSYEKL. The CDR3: CASSQSPGTSGRAYEQFF. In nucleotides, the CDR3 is TGCGCCAGCAGCCAATCACCCGGGACTAGCGGGAGGGCCTATGAGCAGTTCTTC.

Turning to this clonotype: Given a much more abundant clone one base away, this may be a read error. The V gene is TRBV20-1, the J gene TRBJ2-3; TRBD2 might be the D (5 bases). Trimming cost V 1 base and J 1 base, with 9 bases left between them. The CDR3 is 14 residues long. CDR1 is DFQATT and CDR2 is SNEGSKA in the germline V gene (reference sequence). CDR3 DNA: TGCAGTGCTAGAGGAGGGAAGGGCACAGATACGCAGTATTTT. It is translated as CSARGGKGTDTQYF.

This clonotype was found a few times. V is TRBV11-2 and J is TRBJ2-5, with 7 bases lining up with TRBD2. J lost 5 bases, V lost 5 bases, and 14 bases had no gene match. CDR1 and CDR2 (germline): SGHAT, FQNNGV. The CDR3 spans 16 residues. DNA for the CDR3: TGTGCCAGCAGCCTACTAGCCGGGGGGTCTCGGGAGACCCAGTACTTC. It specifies CASSLLAGGSRETQYF.

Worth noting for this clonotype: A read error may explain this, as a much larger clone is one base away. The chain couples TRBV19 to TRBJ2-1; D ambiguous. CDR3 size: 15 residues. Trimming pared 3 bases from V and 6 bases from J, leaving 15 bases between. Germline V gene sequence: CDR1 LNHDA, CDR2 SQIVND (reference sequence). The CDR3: CASSMSVSMGNEQFF. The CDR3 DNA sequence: TGTGCCAGTAGTATGTCTGTCTCGATGGGCAATGAGCAGTTCTTC. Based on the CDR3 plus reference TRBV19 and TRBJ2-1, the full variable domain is DGGITQSPKYLFRKEGQNVTLSCEQNLNHDAMYWYRQDPGQGLRLIYYSQIVNDFQKGDIAEGYSVSREKKESFPLTVTSAQKNPTAFYLCASSMSVSMGNEQFFGPGTRLTVL.

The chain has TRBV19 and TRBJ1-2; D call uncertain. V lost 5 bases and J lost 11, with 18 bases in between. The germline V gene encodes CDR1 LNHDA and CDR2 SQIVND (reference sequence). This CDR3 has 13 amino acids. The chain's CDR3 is CASSFRTDWGYTF. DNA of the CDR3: TGTGCCAGTAGTTTTCGTACGGACTGGGGATACACCTTC.

The CDR3 region is CASSGLQGAQADTQYF. CDR3 nucleotides: TGTGCCAGCAGCGGCCTACAGGGGGCGCAGGCAGATACGCAGTATTTT. The chain combines TRBV6-5 with TRBJ2-3; 9 nucleotides agree with TRBD1. V shed 6 bases, J shed 4 bases, and the junction held 11 bases outside the gene matches. This CDR3 region has 16 residues. From germline, CDR1 is MNHEY and CDR2 SVGAGI.

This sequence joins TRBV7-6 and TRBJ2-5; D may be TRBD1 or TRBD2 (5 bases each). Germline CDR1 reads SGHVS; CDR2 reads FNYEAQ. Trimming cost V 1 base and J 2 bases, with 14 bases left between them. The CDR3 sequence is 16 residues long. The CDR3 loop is CASSLGWGTGQETQYF. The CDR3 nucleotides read TGTGCCAGCAGCTTAGGGTGGGGGACGGGACAAGAGACCCAGTACTTC.

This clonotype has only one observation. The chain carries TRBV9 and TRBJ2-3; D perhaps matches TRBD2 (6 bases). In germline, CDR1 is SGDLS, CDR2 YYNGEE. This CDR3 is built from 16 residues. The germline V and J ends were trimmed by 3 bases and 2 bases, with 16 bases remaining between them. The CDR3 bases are TGTGCCAGCAGCGCCCACCGGGACTGGCCCACAGATACGCAGTATTTT. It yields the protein CASSAHRDWPTDTQYF.

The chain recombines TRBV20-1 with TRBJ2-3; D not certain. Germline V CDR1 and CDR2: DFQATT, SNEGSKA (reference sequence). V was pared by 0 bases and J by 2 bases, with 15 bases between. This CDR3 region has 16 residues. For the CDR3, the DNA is TGCAGTGCTAGAGATCTCTCATCCGCCCCCACAGATACGCAGTATTTT. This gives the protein CSARDLSSAPTDTQYF.

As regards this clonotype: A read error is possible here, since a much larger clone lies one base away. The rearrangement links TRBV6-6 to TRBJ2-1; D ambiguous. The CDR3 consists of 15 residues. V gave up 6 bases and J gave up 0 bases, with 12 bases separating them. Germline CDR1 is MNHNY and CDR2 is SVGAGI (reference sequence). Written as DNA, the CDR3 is TGTGCCAGCAGCCCCTCCAGAGGCTCCTACAATGAGCAGTTCTTC. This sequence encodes CASSPSRGSYNEQFF.

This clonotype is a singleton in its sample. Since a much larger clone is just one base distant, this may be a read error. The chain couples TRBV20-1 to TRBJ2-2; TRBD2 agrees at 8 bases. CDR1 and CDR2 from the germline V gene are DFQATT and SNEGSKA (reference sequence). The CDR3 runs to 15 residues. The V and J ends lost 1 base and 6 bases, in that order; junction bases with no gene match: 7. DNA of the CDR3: TGCAGTGCTAGAGGCGAAAGCGGGAGTCCCGGGGAGCTGTTTTTT. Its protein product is CSARGESGSPGELFF.